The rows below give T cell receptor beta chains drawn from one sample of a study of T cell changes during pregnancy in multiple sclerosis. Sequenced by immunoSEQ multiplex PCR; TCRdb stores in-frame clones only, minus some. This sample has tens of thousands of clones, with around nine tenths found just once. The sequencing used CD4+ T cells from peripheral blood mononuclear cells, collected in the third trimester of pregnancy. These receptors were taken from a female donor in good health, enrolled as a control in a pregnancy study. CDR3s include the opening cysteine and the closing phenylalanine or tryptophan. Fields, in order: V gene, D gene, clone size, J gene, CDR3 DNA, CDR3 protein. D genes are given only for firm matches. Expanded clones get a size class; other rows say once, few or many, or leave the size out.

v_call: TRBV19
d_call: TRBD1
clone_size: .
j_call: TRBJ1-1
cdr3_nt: TGTGCCACCAAACAGGGGGGAGGCACTGAAGCTTTCTTT
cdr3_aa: CATKQGGGTEAFF

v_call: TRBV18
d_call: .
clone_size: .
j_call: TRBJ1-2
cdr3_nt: TGTGCCAGCTCTGAACGGTCGCTGATCGACTATGGCTACACCTTC
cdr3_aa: CASSERSLIDYGYTF

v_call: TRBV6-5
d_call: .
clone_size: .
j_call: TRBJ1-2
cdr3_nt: TGTGCCAGCAGTTACGACAGCCAGTATGGCTACACCTTC
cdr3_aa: CASSYDSQYGYTF

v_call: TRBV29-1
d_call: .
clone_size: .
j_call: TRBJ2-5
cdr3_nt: TGCAGCGTTGAAGTCAGGTCGGGATTACAAGAGACCCAGTACTTC
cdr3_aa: CSVEVRSGLQETQYF

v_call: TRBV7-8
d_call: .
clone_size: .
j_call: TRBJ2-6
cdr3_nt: TGTGCCAGCAGCCGGGAGGGGGCCAACGTCCTGACTTTC
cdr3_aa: CASSREGANVLTF

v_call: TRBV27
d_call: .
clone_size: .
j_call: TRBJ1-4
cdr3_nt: TGTGCCAGCACCGGGAGGGCCTCAACTAATGAAAAACTGTTTTTT
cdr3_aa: CASTGRASTNEKLFF

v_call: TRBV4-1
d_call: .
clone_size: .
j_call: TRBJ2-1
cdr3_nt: TGCGCCAGCAGCCAAGTTGATCTCGGGTTTTCCTACAATGAGCAGTTCTTC
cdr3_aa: CASSQVDLGFSYNEQFF

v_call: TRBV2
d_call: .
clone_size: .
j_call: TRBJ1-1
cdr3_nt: TGTGCCAGCAGTTCGGACACCGCCATGAACACTGAAGCTTTCTTT
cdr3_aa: CASSSDTAMNTEAFF

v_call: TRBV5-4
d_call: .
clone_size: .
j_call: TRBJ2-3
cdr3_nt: TGTGCCAGCAGCGGCAGATTTAGCACAGATACGCAGTATTTT
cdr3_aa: CASSGRFSTDTQYF

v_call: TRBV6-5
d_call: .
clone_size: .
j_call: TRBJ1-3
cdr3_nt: TGTGCCAGCAGTTACGGGCTTTCTGGAAACACCATATATTTT
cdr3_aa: CASSYGLSGNTIYF

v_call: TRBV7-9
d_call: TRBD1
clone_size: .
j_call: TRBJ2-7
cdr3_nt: TGTGCCAGCAGCTTAGTGACAGGGGGGGGCGAGCAGTACTTC
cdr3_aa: CASSLVTGGGEQYF

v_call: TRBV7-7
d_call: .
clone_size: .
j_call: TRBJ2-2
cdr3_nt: TGTGCCAGCAGCCCGGGACACGCGAACACCGGGGAGCTGTTTTTT
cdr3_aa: CASSPGHANTGELFF

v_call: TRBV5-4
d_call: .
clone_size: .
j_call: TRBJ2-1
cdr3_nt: TGTGCCAGCAGGCTTTTGAGCTCCTACAATGAGCAGTTCTTC
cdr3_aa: CASRLLSSYNEQFF

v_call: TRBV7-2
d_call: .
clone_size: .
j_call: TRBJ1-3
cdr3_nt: TGTGCCAGCAGCTTAGGTACAGGGCTCTCTAGAAACACCATATATTTT
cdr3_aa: CASSLGTGLSRNTIYF

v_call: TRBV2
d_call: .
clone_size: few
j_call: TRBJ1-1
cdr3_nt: TGTGCCACCACACCCCTCGGGGGGACTGAAGCTTTCTTT
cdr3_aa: CATTPLGGTEAFF

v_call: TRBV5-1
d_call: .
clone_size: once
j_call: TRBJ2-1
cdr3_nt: TGCGCCAGCAGCCTAGCCCTAGACAATGAGCAGTTCTTC
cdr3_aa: CASSLALDNEQFF

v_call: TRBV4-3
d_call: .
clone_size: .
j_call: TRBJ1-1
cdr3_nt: TGCGCCAGCAGCCGAAGTAGTGGCACTGAAGCTTTCTTT
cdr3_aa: CASSRSSGTEAFF

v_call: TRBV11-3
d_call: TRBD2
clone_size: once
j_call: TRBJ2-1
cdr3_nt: TGTGCCAGCAGCTCATACCCTAGCGGGGAGCAGTTCTTC
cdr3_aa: CASSSYPSGEQFF